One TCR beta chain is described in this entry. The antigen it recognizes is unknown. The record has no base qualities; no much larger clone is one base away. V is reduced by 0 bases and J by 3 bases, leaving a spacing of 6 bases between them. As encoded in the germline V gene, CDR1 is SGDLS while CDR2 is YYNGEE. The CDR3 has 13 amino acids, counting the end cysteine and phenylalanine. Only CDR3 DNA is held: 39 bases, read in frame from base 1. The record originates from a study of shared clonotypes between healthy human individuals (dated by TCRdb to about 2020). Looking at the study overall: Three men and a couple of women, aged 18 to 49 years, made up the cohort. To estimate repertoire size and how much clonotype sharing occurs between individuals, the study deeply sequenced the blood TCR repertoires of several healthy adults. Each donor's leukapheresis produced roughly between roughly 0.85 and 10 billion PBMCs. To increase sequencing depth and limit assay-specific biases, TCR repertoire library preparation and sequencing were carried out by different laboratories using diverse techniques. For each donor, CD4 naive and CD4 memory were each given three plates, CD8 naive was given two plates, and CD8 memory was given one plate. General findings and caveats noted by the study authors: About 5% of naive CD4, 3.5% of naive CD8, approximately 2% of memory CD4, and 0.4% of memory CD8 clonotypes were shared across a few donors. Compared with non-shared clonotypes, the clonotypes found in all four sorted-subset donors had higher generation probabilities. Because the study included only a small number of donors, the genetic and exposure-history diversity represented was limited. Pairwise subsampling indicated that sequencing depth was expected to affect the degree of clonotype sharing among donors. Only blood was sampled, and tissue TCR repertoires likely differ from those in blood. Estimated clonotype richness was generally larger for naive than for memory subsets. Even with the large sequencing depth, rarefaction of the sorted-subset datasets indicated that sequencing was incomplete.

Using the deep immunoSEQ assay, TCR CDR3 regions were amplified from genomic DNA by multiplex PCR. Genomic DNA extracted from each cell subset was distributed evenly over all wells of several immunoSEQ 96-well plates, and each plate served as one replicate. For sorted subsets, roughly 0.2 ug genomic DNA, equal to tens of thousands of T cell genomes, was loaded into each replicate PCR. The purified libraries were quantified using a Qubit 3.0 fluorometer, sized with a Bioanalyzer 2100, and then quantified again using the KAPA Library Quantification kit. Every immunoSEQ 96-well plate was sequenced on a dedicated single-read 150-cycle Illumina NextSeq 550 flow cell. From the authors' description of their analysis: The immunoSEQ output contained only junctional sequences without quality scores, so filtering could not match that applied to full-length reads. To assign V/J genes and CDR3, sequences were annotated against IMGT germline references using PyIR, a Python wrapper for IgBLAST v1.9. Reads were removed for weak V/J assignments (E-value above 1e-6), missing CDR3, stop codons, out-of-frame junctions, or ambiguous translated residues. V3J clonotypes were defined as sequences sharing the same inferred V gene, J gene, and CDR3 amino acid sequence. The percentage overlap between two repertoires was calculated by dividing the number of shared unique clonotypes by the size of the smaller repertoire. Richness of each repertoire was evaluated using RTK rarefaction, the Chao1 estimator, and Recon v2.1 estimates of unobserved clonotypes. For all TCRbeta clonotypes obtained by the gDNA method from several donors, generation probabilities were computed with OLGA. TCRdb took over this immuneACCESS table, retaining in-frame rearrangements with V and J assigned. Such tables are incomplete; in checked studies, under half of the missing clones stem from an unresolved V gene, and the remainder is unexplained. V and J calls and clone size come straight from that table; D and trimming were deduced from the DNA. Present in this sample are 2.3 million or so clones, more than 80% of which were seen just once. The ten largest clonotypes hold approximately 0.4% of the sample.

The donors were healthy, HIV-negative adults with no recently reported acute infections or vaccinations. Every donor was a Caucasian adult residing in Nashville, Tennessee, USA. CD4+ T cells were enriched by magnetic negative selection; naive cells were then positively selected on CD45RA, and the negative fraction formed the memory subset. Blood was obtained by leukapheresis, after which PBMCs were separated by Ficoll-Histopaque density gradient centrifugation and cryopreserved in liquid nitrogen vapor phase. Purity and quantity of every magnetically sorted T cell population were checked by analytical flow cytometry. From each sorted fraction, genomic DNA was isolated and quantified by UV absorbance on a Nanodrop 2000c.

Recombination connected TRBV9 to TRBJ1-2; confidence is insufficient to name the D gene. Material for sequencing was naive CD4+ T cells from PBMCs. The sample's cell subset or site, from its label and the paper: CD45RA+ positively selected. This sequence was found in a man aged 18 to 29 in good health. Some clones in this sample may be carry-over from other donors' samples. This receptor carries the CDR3 CASSVVSDYGYTF. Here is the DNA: TGTGCCAGCAGCGTAGTGTCGGACTATGGCTACACCTTC.